This T cell receptor beta chain was sequenced in a study of T cell repertoires in cytomegalovirus infection. Study at large: Public TCR beta signatures marked donors with CMV infection and the matching HLA.

The V gene's germline CDR1 is SGHTA and CDR2 FQGTGA. Between the trimmed V and J ends, which lost 1 base and 0 bases, there was a span of 8 bases. This CDR3 region has 15 residues. MiXCR, run by TCRdb on the reads, gives a single entry per CDR3 protein. In the table there are fewer than 550,000 distinct CDR3 sequences, approximately 10% of which are singletons. This chain joins TRBV7-3 and TRBJ2-3, with D unresolved. The sequence was obtained from a human donor in good health (CMV status not recorded). Some clones in this sample may be carry-over from other donors' samples. The sequenced material came from PBMCs. The chain's CDR3 is CASSLRPASTDTQYF. In nucleotides, the CDR3 is TGTGCCAGCAGCTTAAGACCGGCTAGCACAGATACGCAGTATTTT.